Included here is one T cell receptor beta chain sequence, with context. No antigen is known for it. Per-nucleotide qualities are absent, and no much larger clonotype sits a single base away. The data belong to a study of T cell responses to AZD1222 COVID-19 vaccine (dated by TCRdb to the early 2020s). Background on the whole study: Because spike-specific TCR depth and breadth did not differ between the two schedules, AZD1222 recipients who got a second dose at roughly 4 weeks were pooled with those who got a second dose at roughly 12 weeks. Trial participants were enrolled by age into 18-55, 56-69 and 70-plus year subgroups, with roughly 160, 29 and 62 TCR-sequenced participants respectively. TCR sequencing covered more than 230 trial participants: roughly 200 given two doses of AZD1222 and 26 given two doses of MenACWY control vaccine.

The CDR3 regions of human TCRbeta chains were analyzed by immunosequencing. The authors' analysis ran thus. Repertoire TCRs were checked for matches against a reference library of SARS-CoV-2-specific TCRs that had been generated using the MIRA antigen-specificity platform. Breadth meant the fraction of unique TCRs that were SARS-CoV-2-associated, whereas depth meant the fraction of total T cells that were SARS-CoV-2-associated. Using the MIRA data, each spike-specific TCR was mapped to the spike region that the TCR reacts to and placed in a CD4 or CD8 class. Log10-transformed breadth and depth values were compared by one-way ANOVA with Sidak's multiple comparisons tests. TCRdb carries this immuneACCESS record with in-frame sequences only. Its versions omit some clonotypes, under half of them owing to an unresolved V gene in the studies checked, with the rest unexplained. V and J calls and clone size are given by that table; D and trimming were obtained from the DNA. A total of about 140,000 clones appear in this sample, around 88% of them only once. The ten largest account for nearly 3.5% of the sample.

Per the publication, the time point label means: baseline before first vaccination. Samples from vaccinated people were obtained from the UK trials COV001 and COV002, which included a single-blind randomized controlled phase 2/3 trial of AZD1222 (ChAdOx1 nCoV-19) in healthy adults. For TCRbeta chain sequencing, PBMC samples were collected from trial participants at day 0 and at day 28 after the second dose. What the research found in general, with its limitations: The 56-69-year group was small, and its depth increase did not reach significance, likely because of low power. Nearly half of unique spike-specific TCRs reportedly recognized epitopes outside regions mutated in the B.1.351 and B.1.1.7 variants. Only six or seven AZD1222 recipients were SARS-CoV-2 seropositive at baseline, limiting conclusions about previously exposed vaccinees. Participants were mostly white British and included more females than males, and it was suggested by the authors that clonal diversity may have been underestimated. After two AZD1222 doses, spike-specific TCR breadth and depth were significantly higher than at day 0 and than in MenACWY recipients. Because no day 14 peak-response samples were available, repertoires were characterized only after the peak T cell response. The vaccine-associated CD4 TCRs covered the entire spike protein, and the dominant responses fell in regions 160-218 and 743-854.

The sample in question was peripheral blood, obtained on day 0 of AZD1222 vaccination. The source is an adult in good health.

The CDR3 corresponds to CSASRNRVGETQYF. The sequenced DNA is TGCAGTGCTAGTCGGAACAGGGTGGGGGAGACCCAGTACTTC. This chain is built from TRBV20-1 and TRBJ2-5; the D region possibly corresponds to TRBD1 (6 bases align). Relative to germline, V is 3 bases shorter and J is 5 bases shorter, with 16 bases between their ends. In the germline V gene (reference sequence), CDR1 corresponds to DFQATT and CDR2 to SNEGSKA. The CDR3 runs 14 amino acids, cysteine and phenylalanine included. This entry keeps only the CDR3 DNA: 42 bases, framed from base 1.